The rows below give T cell receptor beta chains drawn from one sample of a study of prognosis after radiotherapy for stage I lung cancer. TCRdb itself ran the multiplex PCR reads through MiXCR, one entry per CDR3 protein. The sample records 27,000 or so distinct CDR3 sequences, roughly 40% being singletons. Here the sequenced sample was PBMCs, taken before or after stereotactic body radiation therapy (not recorded which). Receptors were obtained from a donor of 50 years or more with non-small cell lung cancer. CDR3s include the opening cysteine and the closing phenylalanine or tryptophan. Each record gives: clone size, V gene, D gene, J gene, CDR3 DNA, CDR3 protein. D genes are given only for firm matches. Clone size is given for some rows only: seen once, a few or many times, or a class if the clone is expanded.

clone size: .
V gene: TRBV20-1
D gene: .
J gene: TRBJ2-3
CDR3 DNA: TGCAGTGCTAGAGATCGTGGCGGAACGACCACAGATACGCAGTATTTT
CDR3 protein: CSARDRGGTTTDTQYF

clone size: many
V gene: TRBV4-1
D gene: .
J gene: TRBJ2-5
CDR3 DNA: TGCGCCAGCAGCCAACGGACACAGGATCGTCGTGCGACCCAGTACTTC
CDR3 protein: CASSQRTQDRRATQYF

clone size: many
V gene: TRBV12-3/TRBV12-4
D gene: .
J gene: TRBJ2-5
CDR3 DNA: TGTGCCAGCAGTTACCAGCGGGAGACCCAGTACTTC
CDR3 protein: CASSYQRETQYF

clone size: many
V gene: TRBV20-1
D gene: .
J gene: TRBJ2-7
CDR3 DNA: TGCAGTGCTAGACCTCATCCGGGGGCCTCGGACGAGCAGTACTTC
CDR3 protein: CSARPHPGASDEQYF

clone size: .
V gene: TRBV6-4
D gene: .
J gene: TRBJ1-6
CDR3 DNA: TGTGCCAGCAGTTACGGGACCGGGAATTCACCCCTCCACTTT
CDR3 protein: CASSYGTGNSPLHF

clone size: .
V gene: TRBV20-1
D gene: .
J gene: TRBJ2-7
CDR3 DNA: TGCAGTGCCGACGACGCCTACGAGCAGTACTTC
CDR3 protein: CSADDAYEQYF

clone size: few
V gene: TRBV18
D gene: .
J gene: TRBJ1-6
CDR3 DNA: TGTGCCAGCTCACTAACTCAAAATACACCCCTCCACTTT
CDR3 protein: CASSLTQNTPLHF

clone size: few
V gene: TRBV4-1
D gene: .
J gene: TRBJ2-5
CDR3 DNA: TGCGCCAGCAGCCAAGATCCGGTGGAAGAGACCCAGTACTTC
CDR3 protein: CASSQDPVEETQYF

clone size: .
V gene: TRBV28
D gene: TRBD1
J gene: TRBJ2-7
CDR3 DNA: TGTGCCAGCAGGATGCCGGGACAGCTTTTCTACGAGCAGTACTTC
CDR3 protein: CASRMPGQLFYEQYF

clone size: once
V gene: TRBV6-1
D gene: .
J gene: TRBJ2-7
CDR3 DNA: TGTGCCAGCGCCTTGGGGGGACCTTACGAGCAGTACTTC
CDR3 protein: CASALGGPYEQYF

clone size: many
V gene: TRBV30
D gene: TRBD1
J gene: TRBJ2-6
CDR3 DNA: TGTGCCTGGAGGGGGACAGGGTCTGGGGCCAACGTCCTGACTTTC
CDR3 protein: CAWRGTGSGANVLTF

clone size: many
V gene: TRBV10-3
D gene: .
J gene: TRBJ2-3
CDR3 DNA: TGTGCCATCAGTGAGTCGCAGGGGGATACGCAGTATTTT
CDR3 protein: CAISESQGDTQYF

clone size: many
V gene: TRBV9
D gene: TRBD2
J gene: TRBJ2-1
CDR3 DNA: TGTGCCAGCAGCGTAGAGTTGGCTAGCGGACACAATGAGCAGTTCTTC
CDR3 protein: CASSVELASGHNEQFF

clone size: many
V gene: TRBV19
D gene: TRBD2
J gene: TRBJ2-7
CDR3 DNA: TGTGCCAGTAGTAGCGGGGGGCGGAAATACGAGCAGTACTTC
CDR3 protein: CASSSGGRKYEQYF

clone size: many
V gene: TRBV10-2
D gene: .
J gene: TRBJ2-3
CDR3 DNA: TGCGCCAGCAGTGAGTCGATTGGGAGCACGCAGTATTTT
CDR3 protein: CASSESIGSTQYF

clone size: many
V gene: TRBV19
D gene: TRBD2
J gene: TRBJ2-7
CDR3 DNA: TGTGCCAGTAGCGCCACTAGCGACCCCTACGAGCAGTACTTC
CDR3 protein: CASSATSDPYEQYF

clone size: medium-sized
V gene: TRBV5-1
D gene: TRBD1
J gene: TRBJ2-2
CDR3 DNA: TGCGCCAGCAGCTTGGACAGGGGGAACACCGGGGAGCTGTTTTTT
CDR3 protein: CASSLDRGNTGELFF

clone size: many
V gene: TRBV10-3
D gene: .
J gene: TRBJ2-6
CDR3 DNA: TGTGCCATCAGTGAGCGGGGGTCTGGGGCCAACGTCCTGACTTTC
CDR3 protein: CAISERGSGANVLTF

clone size: many
V gene: TRBV5-4
D gene: .
J gene: TRBJ2-1
CDR3 DNA: TGTGCCAGCAGCTTGGGGGGCCGCGGGGAGAACAATGAGCAGTTCTTC
CDR3 protein: CASSLGGRGENNEQFF

clone size: many
V gene: TRBV12-3/TRBV12-4
D gene: TRBD1
J gene: TRBJ1-4
CDR3 DNA: TGTGCCAGCAGTTCGCGACAGGGAGGTACTGAAAAACTGTTTTTT
CDR3 protein: CASSSRQGGTEKLFF

clone size: many
V gene: TRBV3-1
D gene: .
J gene: TRBJ1-1
CDR3 DNA: TGTGCCAGCAGCCAAGATACCCTCCAAGCTGAAGCTTTCTTT
CDR3 protein: CASSQDTLQAEAFF

clone size: .
V gene: TRBV7-9
D gene: TRBD2
J gene: TRBJ2-5
CDR3 DNA: TGTGCCAGCAGCCCCCTGGCGGGAGAGGGTGAGACCCAGTACTTC
CDR3 protein: CASSPLAGEGETQYF

clone size: many
V gene: TRBV15
D gene: .
J gene: TRBJ2-6
CDR3 DNA: TGTGCCACCTCGATTGGTTACTCTGGGGCCAACGTCCTGACTTTC
CDR3 protein: CATSIGYSGANVLTF

clone size: .
V gene: TRBV5-4
D gene: .
J gene: TRBJ2-1
CDR3 DNA: TGTGCCAGCAGCCGGGACTCCGGTGGGGGCGAATTGTGGTTCTTC
CDR3 protein: CASSRDSGGGELWFF

clone size: many
V gene: TRBV9
D gene: .
J gene: TRBJ2-1
CDR3 DNA: TGTGCCAGCAGCGTAGGACAGAACAATGAGCAGTTCTTC
CDR3 protein: CASSVGQNNEQFF

clone size: .
V gene: TRBV11-2
D gene: .
J gene: TRBJ2-3
CDR3 DNA: TGTGCCAGAAGCTTTTTTACAGGCAGGACCCCGACAGACACGCAGTATTTT
CDR3 protein: CARSFFTGRTPTDTQYF

clone size: many
V gene: TRBV4-3
D gene: .
J gene: TRBJ2-1
CDR3 DNA: TGCGCCAGCAGCCAAGGGCGGAATGAGCAGTTCTTC
CDR3 protein: CASSQGRNEQFF

clone size: many
V gene: TRBV4-3
D gene: .
J gene: TRBJ2-1
CDR3 DNA: TGCGCCAGCAGCCAAGATTGGGCTGACAATGAGCAGTTCTTC
CDR3 protein: CASSQDWADNEQFF

clone size: many
V gene: TRBV12-3/TRBV12-4
D gene: TRBD1
J gene: TRBJ1-2
CDR3 DNA: TGTGCCAGCAGCCCGGGACAGGGCTATGGCTACACCTTC
CDR3 protein: CASSPGQGYGYTF

clone size: many
V gene: TRBV9
D gene: .
J gene: TRBJ2-2
CDR3 DNA: TGTGCCAGCAGCGAAAGACTGGGGGGCACCGGGGAGCTGTTTTTT
CDR3 protein: CASSERLGGTGELFF

clone size: .
V gene: TRBV28
D gene: .
J gene: TRBJ2-7
CDR3 DNA: TGTGCCAGCAGTCCCCGGGGGTTATCCTACGAGCAGTACTTC
CDR3 protein: CASSPRGLSYEQYF

clone size: many
V gene: TRBV7-9
D gene: .
J gene: TRBJ2-7
CDR3 DNA: TGTGCCAGCAGCCTAACGAGGGGGCTCGAGCGGGGCACCTACGAGCAGTACTTC
CDR3 protein: CASSLTRGLERGTYEQYF

clone size: .
V gene: TRBV6-1
D gene: TRBD1
J gene: TRBJ2-1
CDR3 DNA: TGTGCCAGCAGTGAAAGGGGGCAAGATGATGAGCAGTTCTTC
CDR3 protein: CASSERGQDDEQFF

clone size: .
V gene: TRBV5-1
D gene: .
J gene: TRBJ2-2
CDR3 DNA: TGCGCCAGCAGCTTGGTTAGGGGCCGTAACACCGGGGAGCTGTTTTTT
CDR3 protein: CASSLVRGRNTGELFF

clone size: once
V gene: TRBV6-1
D gene: .
J gene: TRBJ1-1
CDR3 DNA: TGTGCCAGCAGTGAGGGGGGTCTGAGCTATAACACTGAAGCTTTCTTT
CDR3 protein: CASSEGGLSYNTEAFF

clone size: .
V gene: TRBV5-4
D gene: TRBD2
J gene: TRBJ2-1
CDR3 DNA: TGTGCCAGCAGCTTGGTCCCCGGGGGGAACATGTATTATCAGTTCTTC
CDR3 protein: CASSLVPGGNMYYQFF

clone size: .
V gene: TRBV7-3
D gene: .
J gene: TRBJ2-7
CDR3 DNA: TGTGCCAGTAGCCCATATGGGGAACCGGTCTACGAGCAGTACTTC
CDR3 protein: CASSPYGEPVYEQYF

clone size: many
V gene: TRBV20-1
D gene: .
J gene: TRBJ2-1
CDR3 DNA: TGCAGTGCCGCCCAGGGGCCCAATGAGCAGTTCTTC
CDR3 protein: CSAAQGPNEQFF

clone size: .
V gene: TRBV5-4
D gene: TRBD2
J gene: TRBJ2-1
CDR3 DNA: TGTGCCAGCAGTGACGCGGGAGCCTACAATGAGCAGTTCTTC
CDR3 protein: CASSDAGAYNEQFF

clone size: many
V gene: TRBV5-4
D gene: TRBD1
J gene: TRBJ1-1
CDR3 DNA: TGTGCCAGCAGCTCCCGGGACAGGGAGAACACTGAAGCTTTCTTT
CDR3 protein: CASSSRDRENTEAFF

clone size: .
V gene: TRBV7-8
D gene: TRBD2
J gene: TRBJ2-1
CDR3 DNA: TGTGCCAGCAGCTTAAGGCTAGCGGGAGTCAATGAGCAGTTCTTC
CDR3 protein: CASSLRLAGVNEQFF

clone size: many
V gene: TRBV7-9
D gene: .
J gene: TRBJ2-6
CDR3 DNA: TGTGCCAGCAGTAACAGGGTGACATCTGGGGCCAACGTCCTGACTTTC
CDR3 protein: CASSNRVTSGANVLTF

clone size: many
V gene: TRBV5-1
D gene: .
J gene: TRBJ2-1
CDR3 DNA: TGCGCCAGCAGCTCTCAGGTAAGCAATGAGCAGTTCTTC
CDR3 protein: CASSSQVSNEQFF

clone size: many
V gene: TRBV19
D gene: .
J gene: TRBJ2-6
CDR3 DNA: TGTGCCAGTAGTGAAGGGGAGTCTGGGGCCAACGTCCTGACTTTC
CDR3 protein: CASSEGESGANVLTF

clone size: many
V gene: TRBV2
D gene: TRBD2
J gene: TRBJ2-3
CDR3 DNA: TGTGCCAGCAGGGGAGGACTAGCGGGAGATAGTACGCAGTATTTT
CDR3 protein: CASRGGLAGDSTQYF

clone size: .
V gene: TRBV20-1
D gene: .
J gene: TRBJ2-1
CDR3 DNA: TGCAGTGCTAGAGATCCTAGCAGCCCCTTGGTCCCTGAGCAGTTCTTC
CDR3 protein: CSARDPSSPLVPEQFF

clone size: many
V gene: TRBV15
D gene: .
J gene: TRBJ1-2
CDR3 DNA: TGTGCCACCAGCAGAGATGAAGGGATAATAATAGGCTACACCTTC
CDR3 protein: CATSRDEGIIIGYTF